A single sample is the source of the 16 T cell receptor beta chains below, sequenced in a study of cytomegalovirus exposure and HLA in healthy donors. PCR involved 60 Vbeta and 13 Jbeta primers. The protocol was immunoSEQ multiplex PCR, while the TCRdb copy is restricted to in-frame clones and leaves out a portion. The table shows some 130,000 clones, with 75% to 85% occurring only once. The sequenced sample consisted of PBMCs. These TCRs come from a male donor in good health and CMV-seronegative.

The CDR3 DNA reads TGTGCTAGTGGTTTGATAGGGGGCACAGATACGCAGTATTTT. Protein product: CASGLIGGTDTQYF. The genes are TRBV12-5 and TRBJ2-3; a weak D match, TRBD1 (5 bases). V was trimmed by 2 bases and J by 1 base, leaving 7 bases between them. From germline, CDR1 is LGHNT and CDR2 FRNRAP. The CDR3 spans 14 residues.

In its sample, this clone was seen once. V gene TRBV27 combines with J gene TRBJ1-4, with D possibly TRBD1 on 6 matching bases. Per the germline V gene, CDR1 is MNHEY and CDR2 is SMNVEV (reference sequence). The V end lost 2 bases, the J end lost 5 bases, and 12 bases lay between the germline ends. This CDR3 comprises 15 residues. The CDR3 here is CASSLGGLNNEKLFF. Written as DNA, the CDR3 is TGTGCCAGCAGTTTAGGGGGCCTCAACAATGAAAAACTGTTTTTT.

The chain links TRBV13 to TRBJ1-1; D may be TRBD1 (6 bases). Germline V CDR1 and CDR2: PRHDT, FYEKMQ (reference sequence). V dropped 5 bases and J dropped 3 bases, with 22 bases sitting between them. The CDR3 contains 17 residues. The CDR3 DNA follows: TGTGCCAGCAGCGCCGTTACAGGGAAGGGGCCGGACACTGAAGCTTTCTTT. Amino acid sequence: CASSAVTGKGPDTEAFF.

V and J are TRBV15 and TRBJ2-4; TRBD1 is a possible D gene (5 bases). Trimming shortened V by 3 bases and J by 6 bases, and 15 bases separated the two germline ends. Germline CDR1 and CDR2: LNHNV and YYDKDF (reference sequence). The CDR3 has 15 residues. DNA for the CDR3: TGTGCCACCAGCAGGTACGGACAAGCCTTAAACATTCAGTACTTC. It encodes CATSRYGQALNIQYF.

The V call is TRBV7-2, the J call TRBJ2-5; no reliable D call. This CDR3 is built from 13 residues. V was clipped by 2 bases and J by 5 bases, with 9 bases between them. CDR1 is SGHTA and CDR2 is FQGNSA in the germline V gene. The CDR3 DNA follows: TGTGCCAGCAGCTTAAACACGCAGGAGACCCAGTACTTC. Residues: CASSLNTQETQYF.

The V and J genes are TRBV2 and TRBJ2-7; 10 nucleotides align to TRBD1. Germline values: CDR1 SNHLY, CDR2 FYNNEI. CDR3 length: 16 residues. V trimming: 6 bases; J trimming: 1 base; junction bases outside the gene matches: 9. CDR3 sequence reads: CASRARQGAGSYEQYF. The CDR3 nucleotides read TGTGCCAGCAGGGCCCGACAGGGGGCAGGATCCTACGAGCAGTACTTC.

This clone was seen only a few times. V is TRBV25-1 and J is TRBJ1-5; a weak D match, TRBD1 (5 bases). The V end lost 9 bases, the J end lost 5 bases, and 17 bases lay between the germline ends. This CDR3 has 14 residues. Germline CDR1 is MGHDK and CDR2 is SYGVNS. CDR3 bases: TGTGCCAGGAGAAAACGGCAGGGCCATCAGCCCCAGCATTTT. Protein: CARRKRQGHQPQHF.

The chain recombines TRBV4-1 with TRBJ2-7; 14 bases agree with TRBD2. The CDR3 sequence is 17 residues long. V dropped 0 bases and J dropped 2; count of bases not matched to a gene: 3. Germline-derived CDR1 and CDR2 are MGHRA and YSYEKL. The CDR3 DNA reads TGCGCCAGCAGCCAAGAAGGGGGACTAGCGGGGGCCTACGAGCAGTACTTC. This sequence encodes CASSQEGGLAGAYEQYF.

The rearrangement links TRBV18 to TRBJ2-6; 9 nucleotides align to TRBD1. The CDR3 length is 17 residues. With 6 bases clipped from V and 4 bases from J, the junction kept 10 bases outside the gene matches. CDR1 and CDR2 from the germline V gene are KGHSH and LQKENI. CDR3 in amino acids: CASSTGTGSTGANVLTF. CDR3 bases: TGTGCCAGCTCGACAGGGACAGGGTCAACCGGGGCCAACGTCCTGACTTTC.

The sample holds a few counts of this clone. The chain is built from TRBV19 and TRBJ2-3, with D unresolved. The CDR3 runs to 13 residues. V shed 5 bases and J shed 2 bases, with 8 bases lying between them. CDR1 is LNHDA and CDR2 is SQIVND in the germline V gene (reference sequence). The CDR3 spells CASSLKLTDTQYF. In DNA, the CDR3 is TGTGCCAGTAGTCTGAAGCTCACAGATACGCAGTATTTT.

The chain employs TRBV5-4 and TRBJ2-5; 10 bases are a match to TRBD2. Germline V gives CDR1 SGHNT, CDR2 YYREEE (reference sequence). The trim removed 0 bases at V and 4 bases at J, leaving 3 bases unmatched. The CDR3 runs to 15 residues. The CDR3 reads CASSLVAGGRETQYF. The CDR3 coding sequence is TGTGCCAGCAGCTTGGTAGCGGGGGGACGAGAGACCCAGTACTTC. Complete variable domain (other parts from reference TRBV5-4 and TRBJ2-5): ETGVTQSPTHLIKTRGQQVTLRCSSQSGHNTVSWYQQALGQGPQFIFQYYREEENGRGNFPPRFSGLQFPNYSSELNVNALELDDSALYLCASSLVAGGRETQYFGPGTRLLVL.

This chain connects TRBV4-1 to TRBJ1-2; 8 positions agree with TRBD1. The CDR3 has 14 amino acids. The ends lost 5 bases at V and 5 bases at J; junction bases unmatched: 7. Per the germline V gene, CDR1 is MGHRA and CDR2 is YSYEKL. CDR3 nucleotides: TGCGCCAGCAGCTCTCGGACAGGGCAATATGGCTACACCTTC. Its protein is CASSSRTGQYGYTF.

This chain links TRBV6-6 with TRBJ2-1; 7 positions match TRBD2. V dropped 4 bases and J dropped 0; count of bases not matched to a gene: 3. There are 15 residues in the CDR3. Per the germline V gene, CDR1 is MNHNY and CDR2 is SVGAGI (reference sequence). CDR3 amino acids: CASSLAGSSYNEQFF. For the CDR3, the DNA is TGTGCCAGCAGTTTAGCGGGTAGCTCCTACAATGAGCAGTTCTTC.

The CDR3 nucleotides read TGTGCCTGCGAACAGGGGGCCCTAGGGTATGGCTACACCTTC. This translates into CACEQGALGYGYTF. The chain links TRBV30 to TRBJ1-2; TRBD1 matches at 9 bases. Germline loops: CDR1 GTSNPN, CDR2 SVGIG (reference sequence). The CDR3 length is 14 residues. V trimming: 6 bases; J trimming: 5 bases; junction bases outside the gene matches: 10.

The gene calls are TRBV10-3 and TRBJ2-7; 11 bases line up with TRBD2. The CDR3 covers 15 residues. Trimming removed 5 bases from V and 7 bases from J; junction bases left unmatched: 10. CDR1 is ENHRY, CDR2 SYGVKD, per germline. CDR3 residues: CAISPASGGFIEQYF. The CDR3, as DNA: TGTGCCATCAGTCCCGCTAGCGGGGGGTTTATTGAGCAGTACTTC.

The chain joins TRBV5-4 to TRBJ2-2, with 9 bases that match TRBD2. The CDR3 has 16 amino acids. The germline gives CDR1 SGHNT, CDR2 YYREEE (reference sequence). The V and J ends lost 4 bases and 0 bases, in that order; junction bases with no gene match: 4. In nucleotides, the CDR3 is TGTGCCAGCAGCAACGGACTAGCGCCGAACACCGGGGAGCTGTTTTTT. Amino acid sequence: CASSNGLAPNTGELFF.